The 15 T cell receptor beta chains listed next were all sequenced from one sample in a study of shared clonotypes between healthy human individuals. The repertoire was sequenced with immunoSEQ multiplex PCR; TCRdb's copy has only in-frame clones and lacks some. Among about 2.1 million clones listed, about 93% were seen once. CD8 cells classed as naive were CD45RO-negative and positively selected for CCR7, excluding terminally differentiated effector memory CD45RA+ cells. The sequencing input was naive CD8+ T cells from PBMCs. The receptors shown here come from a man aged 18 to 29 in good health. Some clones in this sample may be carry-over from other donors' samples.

CDR3 nucleotide sequence: TGCGCCAGCAGCCGGCGACAGGGAAATGAAGCTTTCTTT. As protein: CASSRRQGNEAFF. The chain recombines TRBV5-1 with TRBJ1-1; TRBD1 matches 7 bases. CDR3 length: 13 amino acids. The V segment lost 4 bases and the J segment 7 bases; nucleotides outside the gene matches: 7. Per germline, CDR1 SGHRS and CDR2 YFSETQ. Complete variable domain (other parts from reference TRBV5-1 and TRBJ1-1): KAGVTQTPRYLIKTRGQQVTLSCSPISGHRSVSWYQQTPGQGLQFLFEYFSETQRNKGNFPGRFSGRQFSNSRSEMNVSTLELGDSALYLCASSRRQGNEAFFGQGTRLTVV.

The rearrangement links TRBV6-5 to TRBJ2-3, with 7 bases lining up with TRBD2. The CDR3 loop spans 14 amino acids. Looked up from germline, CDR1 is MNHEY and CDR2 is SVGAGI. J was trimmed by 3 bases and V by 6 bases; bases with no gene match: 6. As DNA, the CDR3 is TGTGCCAGCAGCCCGGGACTATCTACAGATACGCAGTATTTT. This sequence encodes CASSPGLSTDTQYF.

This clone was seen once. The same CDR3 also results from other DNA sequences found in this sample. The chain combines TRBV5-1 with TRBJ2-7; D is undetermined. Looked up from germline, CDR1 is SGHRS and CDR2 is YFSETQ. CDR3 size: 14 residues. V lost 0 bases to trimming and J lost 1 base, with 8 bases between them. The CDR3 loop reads CASSLDRFSYEQYF. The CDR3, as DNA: TGCGCCAGCAGCTTGGATCGGTTTTCCTACGAGCAGTACTTC.

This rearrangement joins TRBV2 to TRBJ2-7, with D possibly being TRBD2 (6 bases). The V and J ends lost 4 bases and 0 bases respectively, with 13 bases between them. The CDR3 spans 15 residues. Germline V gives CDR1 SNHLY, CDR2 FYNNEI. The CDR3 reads CASSGIRDFSYEQYF. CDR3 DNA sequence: TGTGCCAGCAGTGGCATCCGGGACTTCTCCTACGAGCAGTACTTC.

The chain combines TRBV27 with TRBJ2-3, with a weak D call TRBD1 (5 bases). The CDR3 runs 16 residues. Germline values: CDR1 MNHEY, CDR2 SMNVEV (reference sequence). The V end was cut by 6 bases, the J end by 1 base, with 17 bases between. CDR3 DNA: TGTGCCAGCAGCCTCGTCAGGGTAGGAGGCACAGATACGCAGTATTTT. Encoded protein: CASSLVRVGGTDTQYF.

CDR3 coding DNA: TGTGCCAGCACCCCCCCGGGACAAAGGGCCCAGTACTTC. Amino acids: CASTPPGQRAQYF. V and J are TRBV28 and TRBJ2-5, with TRBD1 as a possible D gene (6 bases). CDR3 size: 13 residues. Trimming stripped 7 bases from V and 9 bases from J, with 18 bases between. Germline values: CDR1 MDHEN, CDR2 SYDVKM.

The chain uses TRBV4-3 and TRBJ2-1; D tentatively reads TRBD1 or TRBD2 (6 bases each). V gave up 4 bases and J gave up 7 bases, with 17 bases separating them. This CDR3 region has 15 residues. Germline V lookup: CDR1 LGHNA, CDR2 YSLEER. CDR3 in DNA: TGCGCCAGCAGCCGTGGCAGGGGCGGAGGGAATGAGCAGTTCTTC. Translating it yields CASSRGRGGGNEQFF.

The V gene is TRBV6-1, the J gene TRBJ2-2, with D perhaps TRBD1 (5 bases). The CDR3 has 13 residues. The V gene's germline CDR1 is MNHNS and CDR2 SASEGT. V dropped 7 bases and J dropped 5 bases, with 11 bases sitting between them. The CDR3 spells CASTPRVTGELFF. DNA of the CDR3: TGTGCCAGCACCCCCAGGGTTACCGGGGAGCTGTTTTTT.

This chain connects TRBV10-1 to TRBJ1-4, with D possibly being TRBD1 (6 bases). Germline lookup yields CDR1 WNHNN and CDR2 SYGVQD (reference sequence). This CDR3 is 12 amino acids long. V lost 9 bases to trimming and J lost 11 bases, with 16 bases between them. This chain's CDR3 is CASRGPPGKLFF. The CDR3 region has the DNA TGCGCCAGTCGGGGGCCCCCAGGGAAACTGTTTTTT.

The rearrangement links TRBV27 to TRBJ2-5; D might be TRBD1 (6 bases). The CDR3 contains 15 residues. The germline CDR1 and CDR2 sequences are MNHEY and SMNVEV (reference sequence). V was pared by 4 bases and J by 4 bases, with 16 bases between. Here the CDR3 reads CASSSSGTPLETQYF. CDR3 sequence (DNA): TGTGCCAGCAGTTCATCCGGGACACCATTAGAGACCCAGTACTTC.

The CDR3 loop is CASSPRSTGAEKLFF. The CDR3 nucleotides are TGTGCCAGCAGCCCACGCTCGACAGGGGCGGAAAAACTGTTTTTT. V is TRBV7-9 and J is TRBJ1-4; 8 bases agree with TRBD1. With 5 bases clipped from V and 8 bases from J, the junction kept 10 bases outside the gene matches. This CDR3 spans 15 amino acids. The germline V gene has CDR1 SEHNR and CDR2 FQNEAQ (reference sequence). The full variable domain, rest sourced from reference TRBV7-9 and TRBJ1-4, is DTGVSQNPRHKITKRGQNVTFRCDPISEHNRLYWYRQTLGQGPEFLTYFQNEAQLEKSRLLSDRFSAERPKGSFSTLEIQRTEQGDSAMYLCASSPRSTGAEKLFFGSGTQLSVL.

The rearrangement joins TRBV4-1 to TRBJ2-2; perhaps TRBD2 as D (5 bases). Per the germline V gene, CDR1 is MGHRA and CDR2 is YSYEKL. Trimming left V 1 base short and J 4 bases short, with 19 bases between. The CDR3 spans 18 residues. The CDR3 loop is CASSQGSSTVKFTGELFF. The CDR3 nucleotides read TGCGCCAGCAGCCAAGGATCTAGCACCGTGAAGTTCACCGGGGAGCTGTTTTTT.

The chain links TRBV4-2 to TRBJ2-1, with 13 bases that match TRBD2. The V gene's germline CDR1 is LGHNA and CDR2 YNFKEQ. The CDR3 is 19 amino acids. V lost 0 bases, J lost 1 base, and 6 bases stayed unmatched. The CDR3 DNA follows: TGTGCCAGCAGCCAAGATACTAGCGGGAGGGCCCTGTCCTACAATGAGCAGTTCTTC. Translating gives CASSQDTSGRALSYNEQFF.

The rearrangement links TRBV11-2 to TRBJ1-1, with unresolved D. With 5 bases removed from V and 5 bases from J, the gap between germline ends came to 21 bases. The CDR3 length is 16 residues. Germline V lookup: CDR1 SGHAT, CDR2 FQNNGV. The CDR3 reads CASSHGPFGRGTEAFF. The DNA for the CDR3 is TGTGCCAGCAGCCATGGGCCCTTTGGGCGGGGAACTGAAGCTTTCTTT.

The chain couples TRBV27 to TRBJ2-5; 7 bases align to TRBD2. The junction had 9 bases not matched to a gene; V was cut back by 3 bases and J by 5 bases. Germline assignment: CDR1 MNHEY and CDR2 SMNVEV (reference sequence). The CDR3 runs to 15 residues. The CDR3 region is CASSFEGGAGETQYF. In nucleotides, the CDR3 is TGTGCCAGCAGTTTTGAGGGAGGGGCGGGGGAGACCCAGTACTTC.